These 27 T cell receptor beta chains were sequenced from one sample in a study of shared clonotypes between healthy human individuals. Profiled with immunoSEQ multiplex PCR; TCRdb holds only in-frame clones, not every one. The sample has some 2.3 million clones, approximately 93% seen once. Sequencing was carried out using naive CD4+ T cells from PBMCs. The subset is: CD45RA+ positively selected. These receptors came from a man younger than 35 in good health. Some clones in this sample may be carry-over from other donors' samples.

The chain links TRBV21-1 to TRBJ1-4. TRBV21-1 is shown as a pseudogene. This CDR3 contains 15 residues. CDR3 protein: CAGTPAEATNEKLFF. The DNA of the CDR3 is TGTGCCGGAACCCCGGCAGAGGCAACTAATGAAAAACTGTTTTTT.

The chain carries TRBV9 and TRBJ1-6; D not resolved. The V and J ends lost 2 bases and 7 bases respectively, with 13 bases between them. There are 15 residues in the CDR3. Germline V gives CDR1 SGDLS, CDR2 YYNGEE. CDR3 sequence (DNA): TGTGCCAGCAGCGTGTCATCGGGCCGGAATTCACCCCTCCACTTT. It specifies CASSVSSGRNSPLHF.

The gene calls are TRBV4-1 and TRBJ2-2; D is unclear. Trimming took 3 bases from V and 8 from J, leaving 1 base between them. Germline V lookup: CDR1 MGHRA, CDR2 YSYEKL. This CDR3 has 10 residues. The CDR3 loop is CASSQGELFF. The CDR3 bases are TGCGCCAGCAGCCAGGGGGAGCTGTTTTTT.

The gene calls are TRBV28 and TRBJ2-6; 13 positions match TRBD2. Germline loops: CDR1 MDHEN, CDR2 SYDVKM. The CDR3 sequence is 16 residues long. Trimming at V came to 6 bases and at J to 3 bases, leaving 2 bases not matched to a gene. The CDR3: CASRTSGRNGANVLTF. The CDR3 nucleotides are TGTGCCAGCAGGACTAGCGGGAGGAATGGGGCCAACGTCCTGACTTTC.

The chain has TRBV2 and TRBJ2-1; D uncertain. The germline CDR1 and CDR2 sequences are SNHLY and FYNNEI. V gave up 6 bases and J gave up 8 bases, with 5 bases separating them. This CDR3 is built from 10 residues. CDR3 sequence: CASSVDEQFF. DNA for the CDR3: TGTGCCAGCAGCGTGGATGAGCAGTTCTTC.

V is TRBV19 and J is TRBJ2-2; no reliable D call. The germline CDR1 and CDR2 sequences are LNHDA and SQIVND (reference sequence). This CDR3 is built from 14 residues. The V and J ends lost 4 bases and 12 bases respectively, with 18 bases between them. The CDR3: CASSNFQPPVKLFF. In DNA, the CDR3 is TGTGCCAGTAGTAATTTCCAACCTCCCGTCAAGCTGTTTTTT.

The sample holds one count of this clone. V gene TRBV19 combines with J gene TRBJ2-2; D perhaps matches TRBD2 (5 bases). This CDR3 is 16 amino acids long. From germline, CDR1 is LNHDA and CDR2 SQIVND (reference sequence). Deletions cut 6 bases from V and 4 bases from J, with 18 bases between. The CDR3 DNA follows: TGTGCCAGTAGGACCAGCCCACTAGGAAGCACCGGGGAGCTGTTTTTT. Its translation is CASRTSPLGSTGELFF.

This chain's CDR3 is CASSPIGPYYGYTF. CDR3 bases: TGTGCCAGCAGCCCGATCGGCCCTTACTATGGCTACACCTTC. This chain links TRBV7-2 with TRBJ1-2; D remains ambiguous. Per germline, CDR1 SGHTA and CDR2 FQGNSA. V dropped 5 bases and J dropped 3 bases, with 13 bases sitting between them. The CDR3 contains 14 residues.

This chain uses TRBV6-5 with TRBJ2-5; D is undetermined. CDR1 MNHEY and CDR2 SVGAGI come from the germline V gene. This CDR3 spans 12 amino acids. V was trimmed by 9 bases and J by 3 bases, leaving 11 bases between them. DNA for the CDR3: TGTGCCAGTGGACCCCAGGAAGAGACCCAGTACTTC. As protein: CASGPQEETQYF.

V gene TRBV7-2 combines with J gene TRBJ1-4; D perhaps matches TRBD1 (6 bases). V was clipped by 5 bases and J by 1 base, with 14 bases between them. Germline V lookup: CDR1 SGHTA, CDR2 FQGNSA. This CDR3 comprises 16 residues. As DNA, the CDR3 is TGTGCCAGCAGCCAAGGACAGATGGTAACTAATGAAAAACTGTTTTTT. It is translated as CASSQGQMVTNEKLFF.

This chain joins TRBV28 and TRBJ1-2; TRBD1 might be the D (5 bases). Deletions cut 10 bases from V and 8 bases from J, with 32 bases between. There are 17 residues in the CDR3. Germline CDR1 is MDHEN and CDR2 is SYDVKM. The chain's CDR3 is CATLSGTSLLSSLGYTF. The DNA of the CDR3 is TGTGCCACCCTCTCCGGGACGAGCCTTCTCTCCTCATTGGGCTACACCTTC.

This sequence joins TRBV10-3 and TRBJ1-4; D unresolved. Germline V lookup: CDR1 ENHRY, CDR2 SYGVKD. The V end was cut by 3 bases, the J end by 1 base, with 12 bases between. The CDR3 extends over 16 amino acids. CDR3 coding DNA: TGTGCCATCAGTGAAGACACGCCGCAAACTAATGAAAAACTGTTTTTT. It is translated as CAISEDTPQTNEKLFF.

This clone was observed a few times. In the same sample, other DNA sequences code for this CDR3. The chain joins TRBV21-1 to TRBJ2-5. TRBV21-1 is a pseudogene segment. The CDR3 has 11 amino acids. The CDR3 region is CASSKGETQYF. The CDR3 nucleotides read TGTGCCAGCAGCAAAGGAGAGACCCAGTACTTC.

V gene TRBV11-3 combines with J gene TRBJ2-1, with 11 nucleotides matching TRBD1. The CDR3 has 15 amino acids. Germline V gene lookup returns CDR1 SGHNT and CDR2 YENEEA. V was pared by 5 bases and J by 7 bases, with 7 bases of the junction left unmatched. The DNA of the CDR3 is TGTGCCAGCAGCCCCCCGGGACAGGGGGTAAATGAGCAGTTCTTC. It specifies CASSPPGQGVNEQFF.

A remark on this clone: Germline and junction disagree at one end, which may indicate a read error. This chain links TRBV2 with TRBJ2-1; D remains unclear. The CDR3 extends over 12 amino acids. Per the germline V gene, CDR1 is SNHLY and CDR2 is FYNNEI. In nucleotides, the CDR3 is TGTGTCAGCAAGGGCGACTACAATGAGCAGTTCTTC. Amino acid sequence: CVSKGDYNEQFF.

The rearrangement links TRBV7-9 to TRBJ2-7; D may be TRBD1 or TRBD2 (5 bases each). The CDR3 consists of 15 residues. V lost 1 base and J 0 bases, leaving 10 bases between the germline ends. CDR1 is SEHNR, CDR2 FQNEAQ, per germline (reference sequence). The chain's CDR3 is CASSLVSGGSYEQYF. DNA for the CDR3: TGTGCCAGCAGCTTAGTAAGTGGGGGCTCCTACGAGCAGTACTTC.

The rearrangement links TRBV5-5 to TRBJ2-3, with a tentative D call TRBD2 (5 bases). V was clipped by 0 bases and J by 2 bases, with 13 bases between them. The CDR3 has 16 amino acids. CDR1 and CDR2 (germline): SGHKS, YYEKEE (reference sequence). The CDR3 DNA follows: TGTGCCAGCAGCTTGGCTCCGGACTGGGACACAGATACGCAGTATTTT. Residues: CASSLAPDWDTDTQYF.

The CDR3 loop is CASRLGGLTEAFF. CDR3 DNA sequence: TGTGCCAGCAGGCTGGGGGGGCTCACTGAAGCTTTCTTT. The chain combines TRBV7-9 with TRBJ1-1; perhaps TRBD1 as D (6 bases). The germline gives CDR1 SEHNR, CDR2 FQNEAQ (reference sequence). The CDR3 is made up of 13 amino acids. Trimming pared 6 bases from V and 4 bases from J, leaving 12 bases between.

The chain is built from TRBV25-1 and TRBJ1-2; D is unclear. V dropped 1 base and J dropped 4 bases, with 13 bases sitting between them. This CDR3 is 15 amino acids long. From germline, CDR1 is MGHDK and CDR2 SYGVNS. The DNA for the CDR3 is TGTGCCAGCAGTGAATTCGGGTCGGGGTCCTATGGCTACACCTTC. Protein: CASSEFGSGSYGYTF.

CDR3 sequence: CASRKGGVRTKNIQYF. CDR3 nucleotides: TGTGCCAGCAGAAAAGGGGGGGTACGAACCAAAAACATTCAGTACTTC. The rearrangement uses TRBV28 and TRBJ2-4; D possibly corresponds to TRBD2 (7 bases). This CDR3 is built from 16 residues. Trimming shortened V by 6 bases and J by 2 bases, and 17 bases separated the two germline ends. The germline V gene encodes CDR1 MDHEN and CDR2 SYDVKM.

This rearrangement joins TRBV28 to TRBJ1-3, with D possibly being TRBD1 (5 bases). Deletions cut 4 bases from V and 11 bases from J, with 24 bases between. This CDR3 has 16 residues. Looked up from germline, CDR1 is MDHEN and CDR2 is SYDVKM. CDR3 in DNA: TGTGCCAGCAGTTCAACCTCATCGGGGACCGGAATAGCCATATATTTT. It is translated as CASSSTSSGTGIAIYF.

This chain uses TRBV9 with TRBJ2-7; D tentatively fits TRBD1 or TRBD2 (6 bases each). V was trimmed by 3 bases and J by 2 bases, leaving 12 bases between them. The germline V gene encodes CDR1 SGDLS and CDR2 YYNGEE. The CDR3 is 14 amino acids. This CDR3 reads CASSGGDTAYEQYF. For the CDR3, the DNA is TGTGCCAGCAGCGGGGGGGACACGGCCTACGAGCAGTACTTC. The whole variable domain, filled in from reference TRBV9 and TRBJ2-7, reads DSGVTQTPKHLITATGQRVTLRCSPRSGDLSVYWYQQSLDQGLQFLIQYYNGEERAKGNILERFSAQQFPDLHSELNLSSLELGDSALYFCASSGGDTAYEQYFGPGTRLTVT.

This clone came up a few times. The same CDR3 also results from other DNA sequences found in this sample. The chain employs TRBV9 and TRBJ2-1; 9 positions match TRBD2. CDR1 and CDR2 (germline): SGDLS, YYNGEE. The CDR3 covers 14 residues. The V and J ends lost 4 bases and 4 bases, in that order; junction bases with no gene match: 3. Here the CDR3 DNA reads TGTGCCAGCAGCTTTAGCGGGGGATACAATGAGCAGTTCTTC. Its protein is CASSFSGGYNEQFF.

The V call is TRBV27, the J call TRBJ2-3; 7 bases align to TRBD2. Per the germline V gene, CDR1 is MNHEY and CDR2 is SMNVEV (reference sequence). This CDR3 contains 18 residues. The V and J ends lost 3 bases and 5 bases, in that order; junction bases with no gene match: 17. CDR3 sequence reads: CASSFNGWGAGKRDTQYF. The CDR3 bases are TGTGCCAGCAGTTTCAACGGTTGGGGAGCGGGAAAGCGAGATACGCAGTATTTT.

The rearrangement links TRBV6-1 to TRBJ2-1; possible D gene TRBD2, 5 bases. The germline CDR1 and CDR2 sequences are MNHNS and SASEGT. V lost 6 bases, J lost 10 bases, and 10 bases lay in between. There are 11 residues in the CDR3. The CDR3 loop reads CASSPPGEQFF. For the CDR3, the DNA is TGTGCCAGCAGCCCTCCGGGGGAGCAGTTCTTC.

This clone was recorded a few times. CDR3 nucleotide sequence: TGCAGCGGGGGGCTTGAGGGGCGACAGCCCCAGCATTTT. Translation gives CSGGLEGRQPQHF. The rearrangement uses TRBV29-1 and TRBJ1-5; D is perhaps TRBD1 (6 bases). CDR1 and CDR2 (germline): SQVTM, ANQGSEA. The CDR3 has 13 amino acids. Trimming pared 7 bases from V and 7 bases from J, leaving 17 bases between.

The chain uses TRBV28 and TRBJ1-2; D ambiguous. The CDR3 is made up of 13 amino acids. The germline V gene encodes CDR1 MDHEN and CDR2 SYDVKM. The V end lost 2 bases, the J end lost 7 bases, and 11 bases lay between the germline ends. CDR3 nucleotides: TGTGCCAGCAGTTTAGAAAACTTAAGTGGCTACACCTTC. Its translation: CASSLENLSGYTF.